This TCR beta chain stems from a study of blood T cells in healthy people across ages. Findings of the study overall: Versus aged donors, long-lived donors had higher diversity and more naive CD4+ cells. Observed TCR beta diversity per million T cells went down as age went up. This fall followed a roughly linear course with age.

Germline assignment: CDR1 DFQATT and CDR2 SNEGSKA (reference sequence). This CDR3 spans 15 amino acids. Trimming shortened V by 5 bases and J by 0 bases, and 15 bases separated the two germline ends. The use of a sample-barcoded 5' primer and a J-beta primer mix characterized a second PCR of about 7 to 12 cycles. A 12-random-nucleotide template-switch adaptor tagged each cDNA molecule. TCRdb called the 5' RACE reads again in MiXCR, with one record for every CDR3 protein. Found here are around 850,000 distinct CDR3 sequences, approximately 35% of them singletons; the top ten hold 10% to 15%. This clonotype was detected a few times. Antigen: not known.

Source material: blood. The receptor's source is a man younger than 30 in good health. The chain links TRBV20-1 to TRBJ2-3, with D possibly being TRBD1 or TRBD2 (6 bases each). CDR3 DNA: TGCAGTGCTCTAGTCGGGGGCGGAAGCACAGATACGCAGTATTTT. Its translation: CSALVGGGSTDTQYF.